This T cell receptor (beta chain) was found in a study of radiation and T cells in renal cell carcinoma. With 0 bases removed from V and 7 bases from J, the gap between germline ends came to 19 bases. Germline V gene lookup returns CDR1 SGHNT and CDR2 YYREEE (reference sequence). The CDR3 is 16 amino acids. Whole-study results and caveats: Top tumor clonotypes rose in blood 2 weeks post-radiation, then contracted.

The time point was: blood 4 weeks post-SBRT, at nephrectomy. Noted treatment: 15 Gy SBRT to primary tumor, nephrectomy 4 weeks later. TCRdb keeps only in-frame clones here, not all; method: immunoSEQ multiplex PCR. The sample consists of roughly 160,000 clones, about nine tenths of them appearing once. To note about this clone: The target antigen is unknown.

The chain carries TRBV5-4 and TRBJ2-5, with D maybe TRBD1 (5 bases). The clonotype was recovered from a woman aged 45-65 years with renal cell carcinoma. The sequencing here drew on blood, taken from a patient whose treatment included radiotherapy and nephrectomy. The CDR3 sequence: CASSLEGSRGGRTQYF. The CDR3 DNA reads TGTGCCAGCAGCTTGGAAGGATCTAGGGGTGGTAGGACCCAGTACTTC.